This TCR beta chain was sequenced for a study of CD8 T cells in Susac syndrome. Reverse transcription of about 0.45 to 1 ug RNA was performed with random hexamers. Using its own MiXCR run on the immunoSEQ multiplex PCR reads, TCRdb lists one record per CDR3 protein. The table has about 400,000 distinct CDR3 sequences, around 83% seen once; the top ten hold approximately 0.11%. General study results and limits: As acknowledged by the study, its TCR sequencing and HLA analysis included a relatively small number of individuals.

Germline values: CDR1 MDHEN, CDR2 SYDVKM. This CDR3 contains 14 residues. The V end lost 2 bases, the J end lost 1 base, and 9 bases lay between the germline ends. Points on this clonotype: Its antigen is not known.

Sequencing of TCR beta covered CD8+ and CD4+ T cells obtained from blood. Relapsing-remitting disease, either stable or active, was present in the multiple sclerosis controls, who were treatment-naive patients. Negative isolation was used for CD8+ and CD4+ T cells, and FACS enrichment was applied to TEMRA cells. The genes are TRBV28 and TRBJ2-7; D might be TRBD1 or TRBD2, each matching 5 bases. This receptor was obtained from a human donor with multiple sclerosis. Sequencing used CD8+ T cells from PBMCs. CDR3 nucleotide sequence: TGTGCCAGCAGTTTAAGGGACGGATCCTACGAGCAGTACTTC. Translated: CASSLRDGSYEQYF.